This T cell receptor (beta chain) was profiled in a study of memory CD4+ T cells and cytomegalovirus serostatus. Single viable CD3+CD4+CD8-CD45RO+ cells were sorted as the memory CD4+ T cells. The table came from immunoSEQ multiplex PCR; TCRdb's copy has only in-frame clones and leaves some out. The repertoire holds around 61,000 clones, with about 81% as singletons. Germline CDR1 reads SGHAT; CDR2 reads FQDESV (reference sequence). This CDR3 comprises 13 residues. Trimming stripped 5 bases from V and 3 bases from J, with 7 bases between. The sample consisted of memory CD4+ T cells from blood. V gene TRBV11-1 combines with J gene TRBJ2-2; no reliable D call. The TCR was taken from an adult in good health and CMV-seronegative. DNA of the CDR3: TGTGCCAGCAGCCGACTGTACACCGGGGAGCTGTTTTTT. It encodes CASSRLYTGELFF.